This T cell receptor (beta chain) emerged from a study of T cell changes during pregnancy in multiple sclerosis. Method: immunoSEQ multiplex PCR; TCRdb's copy keeps in-frame clones and lacks some. The profile shows 90,000 or so clones, around 93% of them singletons. Sequenced here: peripheral blood, sampled before pregnancy. The TCR comes from a female donor with multiple sclerosis, enrolled in a pregnancy study.

CDR3 residues: CASSRKPGGQGNYNEQFF. CDR3 nucleotides: TGTGCCAGCTCGCGGAAACCAGGGGGACAAGGGAATTACAATGAGCAGTTCTTC. The genes are TRBV18 and TRBJ2-1; 7 nucleotides match TRBD1. The germline gives CDR1 KGHSH, CDR2 LQKENI. The V segment lost 6 bases and the J segment 4 bases; nucleotides outside the gene matches: 18. The CDR3 sequence is 18 residues long.